This TCR beta chain derives from a study of cytomegalovirus exposure and HLA in healthy donors. Overall study results and limits: No immune exposure information besides CMV serostatus was available.

Primers: 60 Vbeta forward and 13 Jbeta reverse. Produced via immunoSEQ multiplex PCR; TCRdb's table is partial and in-frame only. The profile shows some 150,000 clones, 82% of them singletons. CDR1 and CDR2 from the germline V gene are MDHEN and SYDVKM. The CDR3 length is 15 residues. Deletions cut 2 bases from V and 4 bases from J, with 14 bases between. A remark on this clone: Its antigen remains unidentified.

The sample was PBMCs. This clonotype was sampled from a man aged 50-59 years in good health and CMV-seropositive. The chain uses TRBV28 and TRBJ2-5; D is perhaps TRBD1 (6 bases). CDR3 sequence (DNA): TGTGCCAGCAGTTTACCTCAGGGGTTTGCAGAGACCCAGTACTTC. As protein: CASSLPQGFAETQYF.